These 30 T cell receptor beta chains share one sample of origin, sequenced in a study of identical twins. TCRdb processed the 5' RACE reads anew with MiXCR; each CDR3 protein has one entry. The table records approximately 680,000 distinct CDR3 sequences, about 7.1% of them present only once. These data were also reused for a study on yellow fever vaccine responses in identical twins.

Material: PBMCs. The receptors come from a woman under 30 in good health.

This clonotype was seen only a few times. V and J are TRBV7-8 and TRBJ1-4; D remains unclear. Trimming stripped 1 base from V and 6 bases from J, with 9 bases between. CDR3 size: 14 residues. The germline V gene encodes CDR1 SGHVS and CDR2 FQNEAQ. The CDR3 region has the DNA TGTGCCAGCAGCTTAGGTCCCGGATATGAAAAACTGTTTTTT. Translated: CASSLGPGYEKLFF.

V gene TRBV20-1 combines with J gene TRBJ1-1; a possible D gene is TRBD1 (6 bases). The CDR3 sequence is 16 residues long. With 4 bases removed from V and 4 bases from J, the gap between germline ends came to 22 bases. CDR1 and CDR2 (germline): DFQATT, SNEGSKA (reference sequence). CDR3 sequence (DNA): TGCAGTGCTATGATTGCTAGTGGGGGGCTGCGCACTGAAGCTTTCTTT. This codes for CSAMIASGGLRTEAFF.

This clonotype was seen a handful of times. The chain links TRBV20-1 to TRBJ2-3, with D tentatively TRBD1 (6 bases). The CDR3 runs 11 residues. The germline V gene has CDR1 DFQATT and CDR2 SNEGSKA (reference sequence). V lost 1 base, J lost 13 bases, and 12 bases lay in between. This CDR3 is CSARGGTSEYF. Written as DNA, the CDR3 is TGCAGTGCTAGAGGAGGGACAAGCGAGTATTTT.

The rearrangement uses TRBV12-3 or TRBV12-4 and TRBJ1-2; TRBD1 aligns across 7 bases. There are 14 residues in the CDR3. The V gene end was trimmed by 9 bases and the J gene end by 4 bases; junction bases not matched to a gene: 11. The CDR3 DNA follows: TGTGCCAGGATAACAGGGGCCCCCCTCTATGGCTACACCTTC. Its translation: CARITGAPLYGYTF.

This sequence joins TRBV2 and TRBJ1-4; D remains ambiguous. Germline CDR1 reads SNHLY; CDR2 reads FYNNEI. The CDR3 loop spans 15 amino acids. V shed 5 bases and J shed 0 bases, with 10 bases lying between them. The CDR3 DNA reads TGTGCCAGCAGTTTTTCCGGCGCAACTAATGAAAAACTGTTTTTT. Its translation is CASSFSGATNEKLFF.

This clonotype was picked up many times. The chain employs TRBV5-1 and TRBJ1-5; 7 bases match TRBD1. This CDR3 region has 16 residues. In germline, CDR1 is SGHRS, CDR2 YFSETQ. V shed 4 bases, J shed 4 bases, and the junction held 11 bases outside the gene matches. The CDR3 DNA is TGCGCCAGCAGCCCCAAGAGGGACAGCGTAAATCAGCCCCAGCATTTT. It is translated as CASSPKRDSVNQPQHF.

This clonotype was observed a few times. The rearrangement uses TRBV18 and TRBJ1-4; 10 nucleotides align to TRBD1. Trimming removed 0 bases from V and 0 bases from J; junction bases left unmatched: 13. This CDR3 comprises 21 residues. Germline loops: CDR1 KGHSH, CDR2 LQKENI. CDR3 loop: CASSPPNRGQGGSATNEKLFF. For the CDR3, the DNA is TGTGCCAGCTCACCACCGAACCGAGGACAGGGGGGTTCGGCAACTAATGAAAAACTGTTTTTT.

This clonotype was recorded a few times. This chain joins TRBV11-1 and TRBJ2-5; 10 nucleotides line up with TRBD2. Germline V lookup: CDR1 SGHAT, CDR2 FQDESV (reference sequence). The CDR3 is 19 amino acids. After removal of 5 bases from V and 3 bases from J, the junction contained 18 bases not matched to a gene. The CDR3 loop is CASSLPRAGKRGGEETQYF. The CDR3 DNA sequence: TGTGCCAGCAGCCTTCCCCGGGCGGGGAAGCGGGGGGGAGAAGAGACCCAGTACTTC.

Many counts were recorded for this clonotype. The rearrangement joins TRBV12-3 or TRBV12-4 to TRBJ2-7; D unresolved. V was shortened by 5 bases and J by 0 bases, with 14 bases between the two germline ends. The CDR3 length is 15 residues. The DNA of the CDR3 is TGTGCCAGCAGTCCGACTTTGTCGGGCTCCTACGAGCAGTACTTC. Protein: CASSPTLSGSYEQYF.

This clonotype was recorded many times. CDR3 nucleotide sequence: TGCGCCAGCAGCTTGCCAACTAGCGGGAACTACGAGCAGTACTTC. Amino acid sequence: CASSLPTSGNYEQYF. The V gene is TRBV5-1, the J gene TRBJ2-7; TRBD2 matches at 10 bases. Germline-derived CDR1 and CDR2 are SGHRS and YFSETQ. The junction had 4 bases not matched to a gene; V was cut back by 1 base and J by 3 bases. The CDR3 covers 15 residues.

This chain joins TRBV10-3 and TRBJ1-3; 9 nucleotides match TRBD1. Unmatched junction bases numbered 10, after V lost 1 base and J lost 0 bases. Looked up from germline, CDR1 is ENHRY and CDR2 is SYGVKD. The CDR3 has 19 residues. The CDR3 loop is CAISEFSPGTGNSGNTIYF. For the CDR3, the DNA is TGTGCCATCAGTGAGTTTAGCCCCGGGACAGGGAACTCTGGAAACACCATATATTTT.

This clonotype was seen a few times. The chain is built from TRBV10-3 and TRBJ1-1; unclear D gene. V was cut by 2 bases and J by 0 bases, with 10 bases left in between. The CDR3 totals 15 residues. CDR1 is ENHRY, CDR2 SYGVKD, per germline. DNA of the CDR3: TGTGCCATCAGTGAGCTCGGAGGAGTGAACACTGAAGCTTTCTTT. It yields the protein CAISELGGVNTEAFF.

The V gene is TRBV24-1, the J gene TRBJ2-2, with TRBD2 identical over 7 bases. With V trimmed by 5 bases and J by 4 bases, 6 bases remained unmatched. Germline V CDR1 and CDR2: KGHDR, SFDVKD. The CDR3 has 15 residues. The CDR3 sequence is CATSGLAESTGELFF. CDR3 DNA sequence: TGTGCCACCAGTGGTCTAGCGGAGAGCACCGGGGAGCTGTTTTTT.

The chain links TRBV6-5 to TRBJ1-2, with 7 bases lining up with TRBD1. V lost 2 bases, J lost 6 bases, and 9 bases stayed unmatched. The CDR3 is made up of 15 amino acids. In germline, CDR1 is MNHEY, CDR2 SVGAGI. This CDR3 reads CASSYGISGTDGYTF. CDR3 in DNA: TGTGCCAGCAGTTACGGCATATCCGGGACAGATGGCTACACCTTC.

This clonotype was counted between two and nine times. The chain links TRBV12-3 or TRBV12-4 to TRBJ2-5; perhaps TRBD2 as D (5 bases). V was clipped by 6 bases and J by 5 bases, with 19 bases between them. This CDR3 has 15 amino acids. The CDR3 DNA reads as TGTGCCAGCAGCAGTGCAAACGGACGAGGGGAGACCCAGTACTTC. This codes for CASSSANGRGETQYF.

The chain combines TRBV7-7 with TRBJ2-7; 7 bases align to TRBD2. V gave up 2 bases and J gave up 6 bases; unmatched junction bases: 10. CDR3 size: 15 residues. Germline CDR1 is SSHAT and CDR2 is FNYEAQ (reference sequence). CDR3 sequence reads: CASSLPPAGLGEQYV. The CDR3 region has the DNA TGTGCCAGCAGCTTACCTCCAGCGGGGCTCGGCGAGCAGTACGTC.

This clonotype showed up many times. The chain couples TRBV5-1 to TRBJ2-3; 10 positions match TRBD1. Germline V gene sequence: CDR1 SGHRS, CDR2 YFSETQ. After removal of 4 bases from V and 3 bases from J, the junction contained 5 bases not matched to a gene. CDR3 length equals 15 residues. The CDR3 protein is CASSLGTGETDTQYF. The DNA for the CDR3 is TGCGCCAGCAGCCTCGGGACAGGGGAGACAGATACGCAGTATTTT.

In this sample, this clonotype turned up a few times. The CDR3 sequence: CSVFFQDRDYGYTF. CDR3 nucleotide sequence: TGCAGCGTTTTTTTCCAGGACAGGGACTATGGCTACACCTTC. J is TRBJ1-2 and V is TRBV29-1; 8 bases map to TRBD1. The V and J ends lost 5 bases and 3 bases, in that order; junction bases with no gene match: 8. Germline CDR1 and CDR2: SQVTM and ANQGSEA. This CDR3 spans 14 amino acids.

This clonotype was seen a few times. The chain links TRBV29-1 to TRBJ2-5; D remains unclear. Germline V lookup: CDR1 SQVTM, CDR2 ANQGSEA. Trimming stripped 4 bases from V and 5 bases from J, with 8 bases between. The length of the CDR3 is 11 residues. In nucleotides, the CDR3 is TGCAGCGTTGCCTCTCGGGAGACCCAGTACTTC. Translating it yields CSVASRETQYF.

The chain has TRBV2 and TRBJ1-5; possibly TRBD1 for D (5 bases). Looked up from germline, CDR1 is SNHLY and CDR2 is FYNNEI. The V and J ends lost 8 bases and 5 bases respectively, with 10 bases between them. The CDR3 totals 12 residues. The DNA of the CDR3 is TGTGCCAGCGGGGGGGGGGATCAGCCCCAGCATTTT. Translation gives CASGGGDQPQHF.

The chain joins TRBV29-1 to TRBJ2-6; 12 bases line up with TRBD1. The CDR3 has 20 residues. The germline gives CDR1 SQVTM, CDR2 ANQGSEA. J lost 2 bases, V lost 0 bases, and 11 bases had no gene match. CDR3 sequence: CSVEDRGRDRGLTGANVLTF. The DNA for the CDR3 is TGCAGCGTTGAAGATCGGGGGAGGGACAGGGGGCTCACTGGGGCCAACGTCCTGACTTTC.

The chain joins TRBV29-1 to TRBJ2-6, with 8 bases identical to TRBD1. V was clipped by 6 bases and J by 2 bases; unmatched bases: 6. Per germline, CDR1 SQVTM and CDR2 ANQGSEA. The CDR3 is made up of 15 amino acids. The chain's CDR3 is CSVGQGGAGANVLTF. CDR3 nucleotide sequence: TGCAGCGTCGGACAGGGAGGCGCTGGGGCCAACGTCCTGACTTTC.

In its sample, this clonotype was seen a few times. The CDR3 region is CASSQEGENYGYTF. Here the CDR3 DNA reads TGTGCCAGCAGCCAAGAAGGAGAAAACTATGGCTACACCTTC. This chain connects TRBV3-1 to TRBJ1-2; D not certain. Trimming removed 0 bases from V and 2 bases from J, with 7 bases in between. Germline CDR1 LGHDT, CDR2 YNNKEL (reference sequence). The CDR3 is made up of 14 amino acids.

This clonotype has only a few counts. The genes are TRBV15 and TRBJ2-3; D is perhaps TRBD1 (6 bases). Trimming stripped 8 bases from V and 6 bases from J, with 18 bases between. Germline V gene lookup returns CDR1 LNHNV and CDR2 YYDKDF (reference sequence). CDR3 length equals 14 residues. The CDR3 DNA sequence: TGTGCCACCTCATCCTGGGGGCTCGGGGATACGCAGTATTTT. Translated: CATSSWGLGDTQYF.

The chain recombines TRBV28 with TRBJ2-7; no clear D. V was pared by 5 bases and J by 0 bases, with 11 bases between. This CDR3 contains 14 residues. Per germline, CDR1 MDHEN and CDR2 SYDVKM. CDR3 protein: CASSTPGDSYEQYF. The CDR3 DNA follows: TGTGCCAGCAGTACGCCAGGTGACTCCTACGAGCAGTACTTC.

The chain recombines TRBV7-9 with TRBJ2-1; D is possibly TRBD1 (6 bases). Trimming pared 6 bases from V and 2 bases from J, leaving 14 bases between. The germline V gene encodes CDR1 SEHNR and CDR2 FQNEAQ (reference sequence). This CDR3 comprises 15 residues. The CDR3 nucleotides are TGTGCCAGCAGTTTACAGGGAAACCCCTACAATGAGCAGTTCTTC. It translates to CASSLQGNPYNEQFF.

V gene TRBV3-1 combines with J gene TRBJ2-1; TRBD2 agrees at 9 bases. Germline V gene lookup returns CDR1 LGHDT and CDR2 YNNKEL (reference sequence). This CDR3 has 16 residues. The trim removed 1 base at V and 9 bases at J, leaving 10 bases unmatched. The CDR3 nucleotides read TGTGCCAGCAGCCAAGGGCGGGGGGGCCCCTTCGGTGAGCAGTTCTTC. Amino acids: CASSQGRGGPFGEQFF.

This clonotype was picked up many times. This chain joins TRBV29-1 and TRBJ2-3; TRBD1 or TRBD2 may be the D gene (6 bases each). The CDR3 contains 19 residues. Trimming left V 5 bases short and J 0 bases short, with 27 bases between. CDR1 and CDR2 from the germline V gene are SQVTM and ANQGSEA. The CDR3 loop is CSVRGLYPVRRASTDTQYF. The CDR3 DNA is TGCAGCGTTCGGGGGCTCTACCCCGTAAGGCGTGCTAGCACAGATACGCAGTATTTT.

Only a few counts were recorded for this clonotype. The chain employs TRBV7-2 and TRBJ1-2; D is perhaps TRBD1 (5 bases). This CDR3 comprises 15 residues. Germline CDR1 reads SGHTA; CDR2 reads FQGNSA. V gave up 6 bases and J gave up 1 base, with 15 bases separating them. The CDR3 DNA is TGTGCCAGCAGGCCGGGGGGAGCAAATAACTATGGCTACACCTTC. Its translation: CASRPGGANNYGYTF.

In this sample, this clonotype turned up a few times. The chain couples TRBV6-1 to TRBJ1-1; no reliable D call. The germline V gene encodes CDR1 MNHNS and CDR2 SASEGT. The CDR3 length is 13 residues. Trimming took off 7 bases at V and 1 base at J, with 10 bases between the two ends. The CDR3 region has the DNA TGTGCCAGCAAAGATCGGTGGAACACTGAAGCTTTCTTT. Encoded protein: CASKDRWNTEAFF.